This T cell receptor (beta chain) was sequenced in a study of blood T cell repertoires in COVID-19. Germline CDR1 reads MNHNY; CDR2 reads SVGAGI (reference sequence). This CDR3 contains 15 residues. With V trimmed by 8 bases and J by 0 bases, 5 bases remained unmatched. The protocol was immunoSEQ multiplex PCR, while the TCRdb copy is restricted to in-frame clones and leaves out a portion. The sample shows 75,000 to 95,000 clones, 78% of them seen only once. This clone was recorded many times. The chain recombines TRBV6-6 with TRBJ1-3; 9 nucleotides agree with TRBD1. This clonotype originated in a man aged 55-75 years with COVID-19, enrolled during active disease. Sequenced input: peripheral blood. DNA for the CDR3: TGTGCCAGCCAACAGGGGGCGAGCTCTGGAAACACCATATATTTT. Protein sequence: CASQQGASSGNTIYF.